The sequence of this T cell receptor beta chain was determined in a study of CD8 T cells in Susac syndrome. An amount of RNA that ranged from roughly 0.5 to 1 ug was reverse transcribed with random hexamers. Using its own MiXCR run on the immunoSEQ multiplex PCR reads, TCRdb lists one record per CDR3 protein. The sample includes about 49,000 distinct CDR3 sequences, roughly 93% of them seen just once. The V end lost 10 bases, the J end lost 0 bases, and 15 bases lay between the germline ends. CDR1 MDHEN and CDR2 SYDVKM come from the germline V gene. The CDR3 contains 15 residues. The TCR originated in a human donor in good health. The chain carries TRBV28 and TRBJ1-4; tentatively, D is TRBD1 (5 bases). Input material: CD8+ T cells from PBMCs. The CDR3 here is CATGRVGATNEKLFF. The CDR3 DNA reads TGTGCCACCGGCAGGGTGGGCGCAACTAATGAAAAACTGTTTTTT.